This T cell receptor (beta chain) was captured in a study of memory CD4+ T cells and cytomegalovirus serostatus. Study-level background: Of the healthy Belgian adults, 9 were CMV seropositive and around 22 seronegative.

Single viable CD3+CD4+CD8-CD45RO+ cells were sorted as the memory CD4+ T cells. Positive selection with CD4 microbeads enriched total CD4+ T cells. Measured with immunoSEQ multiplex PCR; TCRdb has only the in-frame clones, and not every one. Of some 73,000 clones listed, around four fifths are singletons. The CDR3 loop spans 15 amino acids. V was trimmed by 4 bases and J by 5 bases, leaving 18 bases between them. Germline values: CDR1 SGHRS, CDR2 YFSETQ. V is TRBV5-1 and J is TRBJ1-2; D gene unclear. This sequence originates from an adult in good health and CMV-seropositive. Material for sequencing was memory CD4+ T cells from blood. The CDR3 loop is CASSATTPSQYGYTF. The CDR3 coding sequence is TGCGCCAGCAGCGCCACAACTCCCTCCCAATATGGCTACACCTTC.